The T cell receptor (beta chain) under discussion was sequenced for a study of OX40 agonist ivuxolimab in advanced cancers. About the research overall: The patients' treatment was ivuxolimab, an agonistic anti-OX40 (CD134) antibody. Partial responses were observed in three patients, of whom one had hepatocellular carcinoma and two had cutaneous melanoma.

General study points: There were, on average, more expanded clones in CD8+ T cells than in CD4+.

Germline V lookup: CDR1 SQVTM, CDR2 ANQGSEA. Trimming cost V 7 bases and J 0 bases, with 17 bases left between them. The CDR3 consists of 15 residues. Sequencing used immunoSEQ multiplex PCR; TCRdb keeps in-frame clones, though not all of them. The data contain about 65,000 clones, roughly 89% of them singletons. Turning to this clone: Antigen: not known.

The sequenced sample was CD4+ or CD8+ T cells sorted from blood, obtained in a trial of the OX40 agonist ivuxolimab. The V gene is TRBV29-1, the J gene TRBJ2-3; tentatively, D is TRBD1 (6 bases). The sequence was collected from an adult with an advanced solid tumor such as melanoma, head and neck, liver or kidney cancer. The chain's CDR3 is CSAEDSPASTDTQYF. CDR3 nucleotides: TGCAGCGCCGAGGACAGCCCGGCCAGCACAGATACGCAGTATTTT.